The entry below describes one TCR beta chain. Cohorts were assigned according to the clinical history that participants reported. The sample is drawn from a study of blood T cell repertoires in COVID-19. Study-level information: Sample material is recorded as cDNA or gDNA derived from T cells, B-cell-depleted T cells, or PBMCs.

Per the original data handling: Quantification of nucleated cells was approximated via reference gene primer amplification. Repertoires were generated with immunoSEQ multiplex PCR, while TCRdb's copy carries only in-frame clones and drops some. V and J calls and clone size follow that table, whereas D and trimming were derived from the DNA. Of more than 300,000 clones in the sample, 87% were seen once. The source of this sequence is a woman in her twenties or thirties who had recovered from COVID-19. The sample comprised PBMCs or T cells enriched from blood (not recorded which).

DNA for the CDR3: TGTGCCAGCAGCCAAGATCTTCGGGGGGCGAGTGAAAAACTGTTTTTT. Translation gives CASSQDLRGASEKLFF. The chain employs TRBV4-2 and TRBJ1-4, with a tentative D call TRBD1 (6 bases). This CDR3 region has 16 residues. From germline, CDR1 is LGHNA and CDR2 YNFKEQ. With 0 bases removed from V and 7 bases from J, the gap between germline ends came to 15 bases.